Shown below are 23 T cell receptor beta chains from a single sample sequenced in a study of T-cell reconstitution after alpha-beta-depleted transplantation in children (dated by TCRdb to 2016 to 2017). Library method: PCR. Sequencing was performed on an Illumina HiSeq 2500. To normalize quantification of the TCRbeta repertoire, the TCR libraries were built with molecular barcoding that relied on unique molecular identifiers. TCRdb itself trimmed the public reads at Q25 with fastp, ran MiXCR and retained productive beta chains. Merged by CDR3 protein, the rows form single entries marked with the most common genes and DNA. The sample table lists 90,000 to 100,000 distinct CDR3 sequences, 23% of them with a count of one. The biggest ten clones account for 20% to 25% of the sample. This sample's treatment or condition label indicates: allogeneic hematopoietic cell transplantation with graft depleted of TCRalphabeta T cells and CD19 B cells.

The sequences come from PBMCs, collected before TCRalphabeta/CD19-depleted stem cell transplant. The receptor set was obtained from a boy aged 2-9 years with acute lymphoblastic leukemia, due to receive a stem cell transplant.

The chain has TRBV7-2 and TRBJ2-2; 8 bases fit TRBD1. Germline values: CDR1 SGHTA, CDR2 FQGNSA. The CDR3 totals 14 residues. V dropped 4 bases and J dropped 9; count of bases not matched to a gene: 7. The chain's CDR3 is CASSSQGADRELFF. CDR3 nucleotide sequence: TGTGCCAGCAGCTCCCAGGGGGCGGACCGGGAGCTGTTTTTT. The complete variable domain, with remaining parts taken from reference TRBV7-2 and TRBJ2-2, reads GAGVSQSPSNKVTEKGKDVELRCDPISGHTALYWYRQSLGQGLEFLIYFQGNSAPDKSGLPSDRFSAERTGGSVSTLTIQRTQQEDSAVYLCASSSQGADRELFFGEGSRLTVL.

This clonotype was found a few times. This chain links TRBV7-9 with TRBJ2-7; D is undetermined. Deletions cut 7 bases from V and 3 bases from J, with 16 bases between. The CDR3 length is 14 residues. Germline V CDR1 and CDR2: SEHNR, FQNEAQ (reference sequence). Here the CDR3 DNA reads TGTGCCAGCACCTCTGATCTCGCTTACTACGAGCAGTACTTC. Amino acid sequence: CASTSDLAYYEQYF.

The table lists this clonotype with a few counts. This chain connects TRBV10-3 to TRBJ2-5; 10 nucleotides match TRBD2. This CDR3 spans 14 amino acids. The V gene's germline CDR1 is ENHRY and CDR2 SYGVKD. The ends lost 10 bases at V and 3 bases at J; junction bases unmatched: 8. The CDR3 reads CATNHLAGEETQYF. CDR3 bases: TGTGCCACCAATCACCTAGCGGGGGAAGAGACCCAGTACTTC.

The rearrangement links TRBV7-2 to TRBJ2-3; 9 bases map to TRBD2. The germline CDR1 and CDR2 sequences are SGHTA and FQGNSA. The CDR3 runs to 16 residues. The junction had 10 bases not matched to a gene; V was cut back by 4 bases and J by 5 bases. The DNA of the CDR3 is TGTGCCAGCAGCTCCGATAGCGGGAGATTTTTAGATACGCAGTATTTT. It translates to CASSSDSGRFLDTQYF.

The chain has TRBV28 and TRBJ2-5, with D possibly being TRBD2 (5 bases). This CDR3 is built from 11 residues. Germline V gene data show CDR1 as MDHEN and CDR2 as SYDVKM. V was shortened by 4 bases and J by 5 bases, with 5 bases between the two germline ends. In DNA form, the CDR3 reads TGTGCCAGCAGTTGGAGGGAGACCCAGTACTTC. It is translated as CASSWRETQYF.

The chain has TRBV5-1 and TRBJ2-1; no firm D call. This CDR3 has 15 amino acids. In germline, CDR1 is SGHRS, CDR2 YFSETQ. Trimming removed 3 bases from V and 0 bases from J, with 10 bases in between. The CDR3 DNA sequence: TGCGCCAGCAGCTGGCGAAGCGACTCCTACAATGAGCAGTTCTTC. The encoded protein is CASSWRSDSYNEQFF.

About this clonotype itself: Compared with germline, one end of the junction differs, possibly owing to a read error. The rearrangement uses TRBV3-1 and TRBJ1-2; 7 bases map to TRBD1. The CDR3 covers 16 residues. CDR1 is LGHDT and CDR2 is YNNKEL in the germline V gene (reference sequence). CDR3 sequence reads: CATSKEVRGTVYGYTF. The CDR3 nucleotides are TGTGCCACCAGCAAAGAGGTCCGAGGGACAGTCTATGGCTACACCTTC.

The chain combines TRBV20-1 with TRBJ2-7; D is possibly TRBD1 (5 bases). Per the germline V gene, CDR1 is DFQATT and CDR2 is SNEGSKA (reference sequence). The CDR3 consists of 14 residues. The V end lost 0 bases, the J end lost 4 bases, and 13 bases lay between the germline ends. CDR3 in DNA: TGCAGTGCTAGAGATCAGGGAATGGTTTACGAGCAGTACTTC. This gives the protein CSARDQGMVYEQYF.

This chain connects TRBV7-2 to TRBJ2-1; 8 nucleotides line up with TRBD1. The CDR3 spans 15 residues. V lost 4 bases, J lost 2 bases, and 4 bases stayed unmatched. The V gene's germline CDR1 is SGHTA and CDR2 FQGNSA. CDR3 sequence: CASSYQGAAYNEQFF. The CDR3 bases are TGTGCCAGCAGCTATCAGGGGGCCGCCTACAATGAGCAGTTCTTC.

This chain links TRBV4-2 with TRBJ2-1, with TRBD2 matching over 11 bases. This CDR3 is 15 amino acids long. The germline gives CDR1 LGHNA, CDR2 YNFKEQ. The J segment lost 5 bases and the V segment lost 5 bases, leaving 5 bases of the junction unmatched. Written as DNA, the CDR3 is TGTGCCAGCAGCTTTGGGACTAGCGGAGACAATGAGCAGTTCTTC. Translation gives CASSFGTSGDNEQFF.

This clonotype was recorded many times. The CDR3 here is CATQRENTGELFF. The CDR3 DNA sequence: TGTGCCACCCAACGGGAGAACACCGGGGAGCTGTTTTTT. V and J are TRBV10-3 and TRBJ2-2; D perhaps matches TRBD2 (5 bases). The germline V gene encodes CDR1 ENHRY and CDR2 SYGVKD. The CDR3 sequence is 13 residues long. Trimming pared 10 bases from V and 1 base from J, leaving 10 bases between.

Only a few counts were recorded for this clonotype. The genes are TRBV10-3 and TRBJ2-1; 10 bases are a match to TRBD2. The V gene's germline CDR1 is ENHRY and CDR2 SYGVKD. Unmatched junction bases numbered 4, after V lost 5 bases and J lost 0 bases. The CDR3 has 16 residues. The CDR3 bases are TGTGCCATCAGTCGACTAGCGGGTCCCTCCTACAATGAGCAGTTCTTC. Encoded protein: CAISRLAGPSYNEQFF.

This clonotype was recorded only once. V and J are TRBV6-1 and TRBJ2-1; no reliable D call. The length of the CDR3 is 14 residues. V gave up 8 bases and J gave up 5 bases, with 16 bases separating them. Germline loops: CDR1 MNHNS, CDR2 SASEGT. The CDR3 reads CASRASWLDNEQFF. The CDR3 coding sequence is TGTGCCAGCCGAGCGTCATGGTTAGACAATGAGCAGTTCTTC.

This clonotype was counted a few times. The rearrangement joins TRBV5-1 to TRBJ2-1, with D perhaps TRBD2 (5 bases). Trimming shortened V by 0 bases and J by 4 bases, and 11 bases separated the two germline ends. This CDR3 region has 15 residues. CDR1 and CDR2 (germline): SGHRS, YFSETQ. The CDR3, as DNA: TGCGCCAGCAGCTTGGCGGGGTCGGGTTACAATGAGCAGTTCTTC. Encoded protein: CASSLAGSGYNEQFF.

In its sample, this clonotype was seen a few times. The chain uses TRBV6-2 or TRBV6-3 and TRBJ2-5; no clear D gene. The V and J ends lost 3 bases and 4 bases respectively, with 9 bases between them. The germline V gene encodes CDR1 MNHEY and CDR2 SVGEGT. CDR3 length: 13 residues. The CDR3 nucleotides are TGTGCCAGCAGTTATGCTTTCGGAGAGACCCAGTACTTC. It is translated as CASSYAFGETQYF.

This clonotype came up a few times. The chain carries TRBV6-5 and TRBJ1-4, with 8 bases that match TRBD1. Trimming at V came to 2 bases and at J to 5 bases, leaving 7 bases not matched to a gene. The CDR3 is 16 residues long. In germline, CDR1 is MNHEY, CDR2 SVGAGI. Here the CDR3 reads CASSYVQGARNEKLFF. The CDR3 DNA reads as TGTGCCAGCAGTTACGTCCAGGGGGCCCGCAATGAAAAACTGTTTTTT.

Note on this clonotype: One end of the junction fails to match germline, which may point to a read error. V usage is TRBV5-1 and J usage is TRBJ2-2; TRBD2 aligns across 7 bases. Germline CDR1 SGHRS, CDR2 YFSETQ. The CDR3 has 15 amino acids. The CDR3 spells CASSLDPSGGGELLF. The CDR3 DNA follows: TGCGCCAGCAGCTTGGACCCTAGCGGAGGCGGGGAGCTGCTTTTT.

V usage is TRBV28 and J usage is TRBJ1-5, with D unresolved. The CDR3 totals 14 residues. Germline V gene lookup returns CDR1 MDHEN and CDR2 SYDVKM. The ends were cut back, 6 bases at V and 5 bases at J, with 14 bases in the middle. DNA of the CDR3: TGTGCCAGCAGACAACGCGAGGTTGATCAGCCCCAGCATTTT. Its protein is CASRQREVDQPQHF. Filled out from reference TRBV28 and TRBJ1-5, the complete variable domain reads DVKVTQSSRYLVKRTGEKVFLECVQDMDHENMFWYRQDPGLGLRLIYFSYDVKMKEKGDIPEGYSVSREKKERFSLILESASTNQTSMYLCASRQREVDQPQHFGDGTRLSIL.

This chain links TRBV4-2 with TRBJ2-1; TRBD2 aligns across 7 bases. The CDR3 has 14 residues. The V and J ends lost 3 bases and 6 bases, in that order; junction bases with no gene match: 5. CDR1 and CDR2 (germline): LGHNA, YNFKEQ. This CDR3 is CASSQDGTINEQFF. CDR3 bases: TGTGCCAGCAGCCAGGACGGGACTATCAATGAGCAGTTCTTC.

V usage is TRBV12-3 or TRBV12-4 and J usage is TRBJ2-5, with a tentative D call TRBD1 (6 bases). The V end was cut by 5 bases, the J end by 0 bases, with 19 bases between. The CDR3 extends over 17 amino acids. The CDR3 sequence is CASSRPRDNLYQETQYF. The CDR3 DNA reads TGTGCCAGCAGTCGGCCCCGGGACAACCTGTACCAAGAGACCCAGTACTTC.

The J gene is TRBJ2-1, the V gene TRBV20-1; 7 bases are a match to TRBD2. The CDR3 spans 15 residues. V lost 3 bases and J lost 9; bases outside the gene matches: 14. CDR1 DFQATT and CDR2 SNEGSKA come from the germline V gene (reference sequence). The CDR3 DNA sequence: TGCAGTGCTAGTCCTAGCGGAGTTTTAGTGCCTGAGCAGTTCTTC. Translated: CSASPSGVLVPEQFF.

This clonotype has a handful of counts. The chain carries TRBV7-2 and TRBJ2-3; D gene unclear. Germline V gives CDR1 SGHTA, CDR2 FQGNSA. This CDR3 contains 12 residues. The V end was cut by 3 bases, the J end by 5 bases, with 6 bases between. The CDR3 bases are TGTGCCAGCAGCTTTGGCGGAGATACGCAGTATTTT. Translation: CASSFGGDTQYF.

The chain uses TRBV11-3 and TRBJ2-1; the D is unclear. The CDR3 has 12 amino acids. The V end was cut by 0 bases, the J end by 7 bases, with 4 bases between. Germline V lookup: CDR1 SGHNT, CDR2 YENEEA. CDR3 nucleotides: TGTGCCAGCAGCTTAGATGCGAATGAGCAGTTCTTC. Its protein product is CASSLDANEQFF.